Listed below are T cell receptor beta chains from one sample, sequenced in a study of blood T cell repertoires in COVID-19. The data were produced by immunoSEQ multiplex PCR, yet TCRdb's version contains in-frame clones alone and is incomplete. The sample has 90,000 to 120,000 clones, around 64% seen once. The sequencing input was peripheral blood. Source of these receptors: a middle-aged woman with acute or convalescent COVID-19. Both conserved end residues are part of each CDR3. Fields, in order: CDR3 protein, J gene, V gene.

CDR3 protein: CASSWPDRGRTEAFF
J gene: TRBJ1-1
V gene: TRBV7-2

CDR3 protein: CASSGQLDETQYF
J gene: TRBJ2-5
V gene: TRBV6-2/TRBV6-3

CDR3 protein: CAWTRTGVETQYF
J gene: TRBJ2-5
V gene: TRBV30

CDR3 protein: CSASSLSGNTIYF
J gene: TRBJ1-3
V gene: TRBV20-1

CDR3 protein: CASRLLAGGEQYF
J gene: TRBJ2-7
V gene: TRBV6-5

CDR3 protein: CASSDQRGGPTGELFF
J gene: TRBJ2-2
V gene: TRBV2

CDR3 protein: CASSYRPHSGVRTDTQYF
J gene: TRBJ2-3
V gene: TRBV6-2/TRBV6-3

CDR3 protein: CASSQETRGGYTF
J gene: TRBJ1-2
V gene: TRBV4-2

CDR3 protein: CASSQGGFRAFF
J gene: TRBJ1-1
V gene: TRBV3-1/TRBV3-2

CDR3 protein: CASSAPGQPTPYEQYF
J gene: TRBJ2-7
V gene: TRBV5-5

CDR3 protein: CARFRLGREVRWNTEAFF
J gene: TRBJ1-1
V gene: TRBV5-3

CDR3 protein: CASSETRTGGYDYTF
J gene: TRBJ1-2
V gene: TRBV28

CDR3 protein: CSASSGPGQAKNGYTF
J gene: TRBJ1-2
V gene: TRBV20-1

CDR3 protein: CASSSNRWGNSPLHF
J gene: TRBJ1-6
V gene: TRBV13

CDR3 protein: CASSLSNSVGELFF
J gene: TRBJ2-2
V gene: TRBV5-1

CDR3 protein: CASSNGRLAGNTGELFF
J gene: TRBJ2-2
V gene: TRBV6-2/TRBV6-3

CDR3 protein: CASSLDGLAGGQTGELFF
J gene: TRBJ2-2
V gene: TRBV5-4

CDR3 protein: CASSQVRGTQYF
J gene: TRBJ2-5
V gene: TRBV14

CDR3 protein: CASSPVSGDQPQHF
J gene: TRBJ1-5
V gene: TRBV28

CDR3 protein: CASSPGTGLGYGYTF
J gene: TRBJ1-2
V gene: TRBV3-1/TRBV3-2

CDR3 protein: CASSQLGLYGNTIYF
J gene: TRBJ1-3
V gene: TRBV4-1

CDR3 protein: CSVEKGFSGGYTF
J gene: TRBJ1-2
V gene: TRBV29-1

CDR3 protein: CASSQDGQLQTEAFF
J gene: TRBJ1-1
V gene: TRBV4-3

CDR3 protein: CASRQNTGELFF
J gene: TRBJ2-2
V gene: TRBV5-1

CDR3 protein: CASSKGASTDTQYF
J gene: TRBJ2-3
V gene: TRBV6-5